A single sample gave rise to the 21 T cell receptor beta chains below, sequenced in a study of PD-1 blockade in classical Hodgkin lymphoma. Method: immunoSEQ multiplex PCR; TCRdb's copy keeps in-frame clones and lacks some. The table lists roughly 70,000 clones, 65% to 75% of them singletons. Relapse was seen in all patients after autologous stem cell transplantation, and brentuximab vedotin exposure was variable. The material sequenced was peripheral blood mononuclear cells (PBMCs), taken before the second cycle of nivolumab. The receptors were sampled from a human donor with classical Hodgkin lymphoma.

J is TRBJ2-2 and V is TRBV18, with 8 positions matching TRBD2. CDR3 size: 15 residues. With V trimmed by 2 bases and J by 4 bases, 3 bases remained unmatched. Per the germline V gene, CDR1 is KGHSH and CDR2 is LQKENI. CDR3 sequence (DNA): TGTGCCAGCTCACCAGGGACTAGAGCCACCGGGGAGCTGTTTTTT. This encodes CASSPGTRATGELFF.

The rearrangement joins TRBV5-1 to TRBJ2-3; D unresolved. Trimming took 0 bases from V and 1 from J, leaving 9 bases between them. CDR3 length equals 15 residues. CDR1 is SGHRS, CDR2 YFSETQ, per germline. CDR3 sequence reads: CASSLGPQGTDTQYF. CDR3 DNA sequence: TGCGCCAGCAGCTTGGGTCCCCAGGGCACAGATACGCAGTATTTT.

This clone was seen more than once but under ten times. The rearrangement joins TRBV5-1 to TRBJ2-1, with TRBD2 matching 7 bases. The CDR3 covers 15 residues. J was trimmed by 4 bases and V by 2 bases; bases with no gene match: 6. CDR1 SGHRS and CDR2 YFSETQ come from the germline V gene. The CDR3 bases are TGCGCCAGCAGCTTATCCGGGACTATATACAATGAGCAGTTCTTC. Its protein product is CASSLSGTIYNEQFF. The variable domain in full, completed from reference TRBV5-1 and TRBJ2-1, reads KAGVTQTPRYLIKTRGQQVTLSCSPISGHRSVSWYQQTPGQGLQFLFEYFSETQRNKGNFPGRFSGRQFSNSRSEMNVSTLELGDSALYLCASSLSGTIYNEQFFGPGTRLTVL.

The V and J genes are TRBV9 and TRBJ1-1, with D uncertain. The CDR3 sequence is 16 residues long. The V end lost 2 bases, the J end lost 0 bases, and 14 bases lay between the germline ends. CDR1 is SGDLS, CDR2 YYNGEE, per germline. DNA for the CDR3: TGTGCCAGCAGCGTTTCCCCGGAGGGCTTGAACACTGAAGCTTTCTTT. It is translated as CASSVSPEGLNTEAFF.

This chain joins TRBV5-1 and TRBJ2-6, with TRBD1 identical over 9 bases. The CDR3 length is 18 residues. After removal of 4 bases from V and 0 bases from J, the junction contained 8 bases not matched to a gene. CDR1 SGHRS and CDR2 YFSETQ come from the germline V gene. The CDR3 nucleotides are TGCGCCAGCAGCCCGATGGGGACAGGGCTCTCTGGGGCCAACGTCCTGACTTTC. Its translation is CASSPMGTGLSGANVLTF. The full variable domain, its missing parts supplied by reference TRBV5-1 and TRBJ2-6, is KAGVTQTPRYLIKTRGQQVTLSCSPISGHRSVSWYQQTPGQGLQFLFEYFSETQRNKGNFPGRFSGRQFSNSRSEMNVSTLELGDSALYLCASSPMGTGLSGANVLTFGAGSRLTVL.

This clone occurred a few times. The chain carries TRBV2 and TRBJ1-4; D is uncertain. Germline assignment: CDR1 SNHLY and CDR2 FYNNEI. This CDR3 comprises 11 residues. Trimming removed 3 bases from V and 6 bases from J, with 2 bases in between. The CDR3 is CASSDYEKLFF. The DNA for the CDR3 is TGTGCCAGCAGTGATTATGAAAAACTGTTTTTT.

This clone was picked up one time. The rearrangement uses TRBV28 and TRBJ1-3; D is unclear. Per the germline V gene, CDR1 is MDHEN and CDR2 is SYDVKM. The CDR3 extends over 14 amino acids. V shed 0 bases and J shed 0 bases, with 3 bases lying between them. The CDR3 is CASSLWVSGNTIYF. The DNA for the CDR3 is TGTGCCAGCAGTTTATGGGTCTCTGGAAACACCATATATTTT.

The DNA for the CDR3 is TGTGCCATCAGCGGGGGTCCGGATACGCAGTATTTT. Its translation is CAISGGPDTQYF. The chain has TRBV10-3 and TRBJ2-3, with D possibly being TRBD2 (6 bases). V shed 6 bases and J shed 6 bases, with 10 bases lying between them. Per germline, CDR1 ENHRY and CDR2 SYGVKD. The CDR3 spans 12 residues.

This clone was seen only a few times. V gene TRBV6-5 combines with J gene TRBJ2-3; D tentatively reads TRBD1 or TRBD2 (5 bases each). The CDR3 spans 14 residues. CDR1 and CDR2 (germline): MNHEY, SVGAGI. Trimming pared 7 bases from V and 0 bases from J, leaving 11 bases between. The CDR3 DNA sequence: TGTGCCAGCACAGGGAGAGGGAGCACAGATACGCAGTATTTT. It is translated as CASTGRGSTDTQYF.

This sequence joins TRBV6-1 and TRBJ1-6, with TRBD1 as a possible D gene (5 bases). V was pared by 6 bases and J by 10 bases, with 19 bases between. This CDR3 spans 15 amino acids. Looked up from germline, CDR1 is MNHNS and CDR2 is SASEGT. The CDR3 region is CASSDQGTPGSPLHF. The DNA of the CDR3 is TGTGCCAGCAGCGATCAGGGAACACCCGGCTCACCCCTCCACTTT.

V is TRBV7-9 and J is TRBJ1-3, with 9 bases identical to TRBD1. The V gene's germline CDR1 is SEHNR and CDR2 FQNEAQ (reference sequence). Trimming removed 4 bases from V and 2 bases from J; junction bases left unmatched: 3. The CDR3 covers 15 residues. The CDR3 DNA follows: TGTGCCAGCAGCTCCGGGACAGGGCCTGGAAACACCATATATTTT. The encoded protein is CASSSGTGPGNTIYF.

The gene calls are TRBV27 and TRBJ2-5, with TRBD1 identical over 7 bases. The J call is in doubt because the DNA end fits TRBJ2-7 better. CDR1 and CDR2 (germline): MNHEY, SMNVEV (reference sequence). This CDR3 is 14 amino acids long. The CDR3 nucleotides read TGTGCCAGCACCCCGACAGGGAACCCCTACGAGCAGTACTTC. It codes for CASTPTGNPYEQYF.

The chain is built from TRBV2 and TRBJ1-6; 10 bases are shared with TRBD1. The V segment lost 1 base and the J segment 9 bases; nucleotides outside the gene matches: 6. Germline CDR1 reads SNHLY; CDR2 reads FYNNEI. The CDR3 consists of 16 residues. This CDR3 is CASSEGQGATGSPLHF. The CDR3 DNA reads as TGTGCCAGCAGTGAAGGACAGGGGGCAACCGGTTCACCCCTCCACTTT.

In this sample, this clone turned up once. This chain connects TRBV2 to TRBJ1-3, with D possibly TRBD1 on 6 matching bases. V was trimmed by 3 bases and J by 4 bases, leaving 10 bases between them. CDR3 length: 14 amino acids. In germline, CDR1 is SNHLY, CDR2 FYNNEI. The CDR3 sequence: CASSEGGPGNTIYF. The CDR3 coding sequence is TGTGCCAGCAGTGAGGGGGGGCCAGGAAACACCATATATTTT.

This chain joins TRBV10-2 and TRBJ2-3; D uncertain. There are 13 residues in the CDR3. V lost 4 bases, J lost 2 bases, and 7 bases lay in between. Germline values: CDR1 WSHSY, CDR2 SAAADI. The CDR3 nucleotides read TGCGCCAGCAGTGTAAGAGCCACAGATACGCAGTATTTT. Residues: CASSVRATDTQYF.

The chain has TRBV6-5 and TRBJ1-1; TRBD1 matches 8 bases. The CDR3 is made up of 15 amino acids. CDR1 and CDR2 (germline): MNHEY, SVGAGI. Trimming at V came to 1 base and at J to 5 bases, leaving 6 bases not matched to a gene. CDR3 bases: TGTGCCAGCAGTTACTTATCAGGGGGCCGGACTGAAGCTTTCTTT. Protein product: CASSYLSGGRTEAFF.

This clone was seen a few times. V gene TRBV5-1 combines with J gene TRBJ2-7; 9 nucleotides agree with TRBD1. Germline V lookup: CDR1 SGHRS, CDR2 YFSETQ. The CDR3 is 15 residues long. With V trimmed by 0 bases and J by 5 bases, 6 bases remained unmatched. The CDR3 DNA reads TGCGCCAGCAGCTTGGGGACAGGGGTTTACCACGAGCAGTACTTC. Its translation is CASSLGTGVYHEQYF.

A single count supports this clone. The chain is built from TRBV5-1 and TRBJ1-6; D gene ambiguous. The CDR3 covers 15 residues. The germline gives CDR1 SGHRS, CDR2 YFSETQ. V shed 1 base and J shed 7 bases, with 12 bases lying between them. The CDR3 DNA reads as TGCGCCAGCAGCTTGAATCCGGGTGCCAATTCACCCCTCCACTTT. It codes for CASSLNPGANSPLHF.

This chain links TRBV29-1 with TRBJ2-2, with D perhaps given as TRBD1 or TRBD2 (5 bases each). Per germline, CDR1 SQVTM and CDR2 ANQGSEA. V lost 6 bases and J 4 bases, leaving 9 bases between the germline ends. The CDR3 extends over 12 amino acids. The CDR3 here is CSVRGTTGELFF. Here the CDR3 DNA reads TGCAGCGTCCGAGGGACCACCGGGGAGCTGTTTTTT.

This rearrangement joins TRBV28 to TRBJ2-1, with a possible D match to TRBD2 (5 bases). Trimming shortened V by 4 bases and J by 0 bases, and 10 bases separated the two germline ends. Germline V gives CDR1 MDHEN, CDR2 SYDVKM. The CDR3 totals 15 residues. The CDR3 sequence: CASSWTTSSYNEQFF. As DNA, the CDR3 is TGTGCCAGCAGTTGGACCACTAGCTCCTACAATGAGCAGTTCTTC.

V usage is TRBV2 and J usage is TRBJ1-5; TRBD1 might be the D (6 bases). Trimming removed 6 bases at V and 4 bases at J, with 13 bases between. This CDR3 region has 14 residues. The germline CDR1 and CDR2 sequences are SNHLY and FYNNEI. The CDR3 reads CASSASTGNQPQHF. DNA of the CDR3: TGTGCCAGCAGCGCGTCGACAGGTAATCAGCCCCAGCATTTT.